The clone carrying this TCR beta chain was picked up a small number of times. Its antigen is undetermined. CDR1 and CDR2 (germline): SGDLS, YYNGEE. Trimming left V 4 bases short and J 3 bases short, with 16 bases between. This CDR3 comprises 15 residues. The data originate from a study of a mutant IDH1 vaccine in newly diagnosed glioma. Study context: Before enrollment, patients got radiotherapy alone, temozolomide alone, or mostly the combination.

Time point described: week 5, during vaccination. Vaccinated patients received 300 ug of mutant IDH1 20-mer peptide per dose, with topical imiquimod. Patients carried new grade 3 or 4 IDH1-mutant astrocytomas lacking nuclear ATRX. Clones were sequenced by immunoSEQ multiplex PCR, and TCRdb holds only the in-frame ones, with some missing. The sample has more than 25,000 clones; 87% are singletons. The sequenced sample was peripheral blood mononuclear cells (PBMCs), obtained from a glioma patient whose treatment included an IDH1 peptide vaccine. The chain links TRBV9 to TRBJ2-5; perhaps TRBD2 as D (7 bases). This receptor was obtained from a middle-aged woman with glioma. Some clones in this sample may be carry-over from other donors' samples. The CDR3 region is CASSPGAGAKETQYF. The DNA of the CDR3 is TGTGCCAGCAGCCCAGGGGCGGGGGCGAAAGAGACCCAGTACTTC.